This T cell receptor (beta chain) was recorded in a study of shared clonotypes between healthy human individuals. This clone was counted a few times. Produced via immunoSEQ multiplex PCR; TCRdb's table is partial and in-frame only. The data contain roughly 1 million clones, about 75% of them singletons. From germline, CDR1 is SQVTM and CDR2 ANQGSEA. The junction had 10 bases not matched to a gene; V was cut back by 6 bases and J by 3 bases. The CDR3 loop spans 16 amino acids. The V gene is TRBV29-1, the J gene TRBJ1-4; 10 bases align to TRBD1. This TCR derives from a man between 18 and 35 years old in good health. Sequenced material: memory CD4+ T cells sorted from blood. Subset of the sample: CD45RA-negative fraction. Written as DNA, the CDR3 is TGCAGCGTCGCGGACCCGGGGACAGGGGCTAATGAAAAACTGTTTTTT. It encodes CSVADPGTGANEKLFF. The variable domain in full, with the rest retrieved from reference TRBV29-1 and TRBJ1-4, is SAVISQKPSRDICQRGTSLTIQCQVDSQVTMMFWYRQQPGQSLTLIATANQGSEATYESGFVIDKFPISRPNLTFSTLTVSNMSPEDSSIYLCSVADPGTGANEKLFFGSGTQLSVL.